These T cell receptor beta chains were read from a single sample in a study of cytomegalovirus exposure and HLA in healthy donors. Assay: immunoSEQ multiplex PCR; the TCRdb copy retains only in-frame clones and omits some. The repertoire holds about 210,000 clones, with over 60% as singletons. Sequenced material: PBMCs. These receptors came from a male donor in good health and CMV-seronegative. Each CDR3 is given with its conserved first and last residue.

v_call cdr3_aa
TRBV7-2 CASSLVTLASSYNEQFF
TRBV29-1 CSVEGTASVEQYF
TRBV4-1 CASSQTLGQDSTDTQYF
TRBV18 CASSPPGGGPNEQYF
TRBV6-5 CASSYFGGSNYGYTF
TRBV11-3 CASSFAGTGLYEQYF
TRBV29-1 CSVDSGAGANVLTF
TRBV5-1 CASLRDTSGSEAFF
TRBV19 CASTPWGGVGELFF
TRBV5-6 CASSLDRDQETQYF
TRBV7-9 CATRREGRTDTQYF
TRBV7-8 CASSFNRGYEQYF
TRBV7-6 CASSLAPSGSYEQYF
TRBV27 CASSSVGYEQYF
TRBV5-1 CASSLLEGGPTYEQYF
TRBV4-1 CASSHRTGTGNNSPLHF
TRBV7-9 CASRTTNREAFF